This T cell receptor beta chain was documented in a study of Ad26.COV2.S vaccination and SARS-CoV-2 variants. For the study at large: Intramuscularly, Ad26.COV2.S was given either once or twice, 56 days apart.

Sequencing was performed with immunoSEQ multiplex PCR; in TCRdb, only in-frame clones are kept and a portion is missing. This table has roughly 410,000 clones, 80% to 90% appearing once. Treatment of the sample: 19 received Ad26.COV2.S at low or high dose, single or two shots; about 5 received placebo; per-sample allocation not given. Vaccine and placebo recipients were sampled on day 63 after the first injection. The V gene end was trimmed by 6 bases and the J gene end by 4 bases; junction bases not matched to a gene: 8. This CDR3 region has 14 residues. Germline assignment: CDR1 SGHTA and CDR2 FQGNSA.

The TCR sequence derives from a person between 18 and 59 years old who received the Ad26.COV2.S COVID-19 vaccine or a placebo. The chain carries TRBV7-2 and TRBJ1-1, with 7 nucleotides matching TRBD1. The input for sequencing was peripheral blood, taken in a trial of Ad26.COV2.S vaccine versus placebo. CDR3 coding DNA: TGTGCCAGCAGTTCGCGGGCAGGGGGCACTGAAGCTTTCTTT. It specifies CASSSRAGGTEAFF.